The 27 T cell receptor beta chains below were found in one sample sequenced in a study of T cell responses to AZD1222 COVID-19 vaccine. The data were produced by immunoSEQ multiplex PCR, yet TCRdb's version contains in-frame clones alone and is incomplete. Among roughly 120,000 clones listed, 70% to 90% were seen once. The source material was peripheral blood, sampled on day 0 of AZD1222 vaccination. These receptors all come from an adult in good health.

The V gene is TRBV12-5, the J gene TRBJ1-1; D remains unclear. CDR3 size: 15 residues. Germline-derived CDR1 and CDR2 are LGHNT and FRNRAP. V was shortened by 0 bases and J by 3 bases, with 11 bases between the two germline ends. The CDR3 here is CASGLVLGGYTEAFF. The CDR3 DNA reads TGTGCTAGTGGTTTGGTACTCGGAGGGTACACTGAAGCTTTCTTT.

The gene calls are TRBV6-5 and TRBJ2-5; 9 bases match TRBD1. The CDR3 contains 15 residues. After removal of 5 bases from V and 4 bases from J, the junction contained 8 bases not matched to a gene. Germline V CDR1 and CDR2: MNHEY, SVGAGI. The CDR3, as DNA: TGTGCCAGCAGTAACCCGGGACAGGGAAGAGAGACCCAGTACTTC. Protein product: CASSNPGQGRETQYF.

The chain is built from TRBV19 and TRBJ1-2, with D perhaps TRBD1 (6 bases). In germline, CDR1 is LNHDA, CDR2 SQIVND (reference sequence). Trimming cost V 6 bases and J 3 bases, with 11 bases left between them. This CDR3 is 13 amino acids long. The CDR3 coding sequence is TGTGCCAGTAGAGGACAGATCCACTATGGCTACACCTTC. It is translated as CASRGQIHYGYTF.

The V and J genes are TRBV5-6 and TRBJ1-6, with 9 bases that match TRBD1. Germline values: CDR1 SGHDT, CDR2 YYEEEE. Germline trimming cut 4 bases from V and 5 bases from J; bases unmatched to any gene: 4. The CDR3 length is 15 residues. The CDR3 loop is CASSPRTGDNSPLHF. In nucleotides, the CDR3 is TGTGCCAGCAGCCCGAGGACAGGGGATAATTCACCCCTCCACTTT.

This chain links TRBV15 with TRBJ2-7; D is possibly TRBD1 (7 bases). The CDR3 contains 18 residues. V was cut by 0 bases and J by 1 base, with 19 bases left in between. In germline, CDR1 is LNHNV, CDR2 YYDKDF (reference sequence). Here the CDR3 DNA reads TGTGCCACCAGCAGAGATATCCGTCTACAGGGGAGGTCCTACGAGCAGTACTTC. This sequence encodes CATSRDIRLQGRSYEQYF.

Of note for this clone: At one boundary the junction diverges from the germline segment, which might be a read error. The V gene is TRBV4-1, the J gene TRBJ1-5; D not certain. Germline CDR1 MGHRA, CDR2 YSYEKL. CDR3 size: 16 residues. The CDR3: CARSRADPGSNQPQHF. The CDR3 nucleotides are TGCGCCCGCAGCCGAGCCGATCCCGGTAGCAATCAGCCCCAGCATTTT.

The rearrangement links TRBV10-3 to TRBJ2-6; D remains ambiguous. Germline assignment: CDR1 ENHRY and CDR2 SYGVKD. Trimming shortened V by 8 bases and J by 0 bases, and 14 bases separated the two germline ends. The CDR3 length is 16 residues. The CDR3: CAIRVGYSSGANVLTF. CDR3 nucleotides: TGTGCCATCCGGGTGGGGTACTCCTCTGGGGCCAACGTCCTGACTTTC.

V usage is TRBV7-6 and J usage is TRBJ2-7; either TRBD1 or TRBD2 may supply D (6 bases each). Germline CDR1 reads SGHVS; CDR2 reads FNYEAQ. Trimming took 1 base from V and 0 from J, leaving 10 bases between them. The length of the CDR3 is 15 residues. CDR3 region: CASSLEGGASYEQYF. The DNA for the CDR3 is TGTGCCAGCAGCTTAGAGGGGGGAGCCTCCTACGAGCAGTACTTC.

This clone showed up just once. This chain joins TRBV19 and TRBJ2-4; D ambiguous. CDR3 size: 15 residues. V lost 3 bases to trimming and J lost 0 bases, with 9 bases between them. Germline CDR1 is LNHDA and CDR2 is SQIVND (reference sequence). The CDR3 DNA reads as TGTGCCAGTAGTATCGTTCGACTAGCCAAAAACATTCAGTACTTC. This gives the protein CASSIVRLAKNIQYF.

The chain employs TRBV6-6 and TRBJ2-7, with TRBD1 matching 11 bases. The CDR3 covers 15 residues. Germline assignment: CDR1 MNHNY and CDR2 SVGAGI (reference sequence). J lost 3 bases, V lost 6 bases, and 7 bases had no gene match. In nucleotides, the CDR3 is TGTGCCAGCAGACCTGGGACAGGGGGGCACTACGAGCAGTACTTC. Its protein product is CASRPGTGGHYEQYF.

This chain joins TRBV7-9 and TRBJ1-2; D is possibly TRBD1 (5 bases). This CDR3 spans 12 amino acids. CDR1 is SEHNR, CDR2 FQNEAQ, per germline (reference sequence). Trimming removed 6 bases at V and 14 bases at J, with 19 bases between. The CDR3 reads CASSSPLFRETF. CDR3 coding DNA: TGTGCCAGCAGTTCTCCTTTATTCAGGGAAACCTTC.

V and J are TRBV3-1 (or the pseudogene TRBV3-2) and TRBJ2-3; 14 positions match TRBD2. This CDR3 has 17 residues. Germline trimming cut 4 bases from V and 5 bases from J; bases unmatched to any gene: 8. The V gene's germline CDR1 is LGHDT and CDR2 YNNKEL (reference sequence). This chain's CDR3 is CASSPWGLAGVEDTQYF. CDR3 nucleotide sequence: TGTGCCAGCAGCCCGTGGGGACTAGCGGGGGTGGAAGATACGCAGTATTTT.

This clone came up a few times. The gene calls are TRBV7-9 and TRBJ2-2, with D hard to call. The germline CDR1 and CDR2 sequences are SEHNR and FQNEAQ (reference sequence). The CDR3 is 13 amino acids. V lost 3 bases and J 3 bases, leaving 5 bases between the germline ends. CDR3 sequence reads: CASSFLDTGELFF. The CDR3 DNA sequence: TGTGCCAGCAGCTTCCTAGACACCGGGGAGCTGTTTTTT. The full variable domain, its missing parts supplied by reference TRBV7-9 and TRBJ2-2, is DTGVSQNPRHKITKRGQNVTFRCDPISEHNRLYWYRQTLGQGPEFLTYFQNEAQLEKSRLLSDRFSAERPKGSFSTLEIQRTEQGDSAMYLCASSFLDTGELFFGEGSRLTVL.

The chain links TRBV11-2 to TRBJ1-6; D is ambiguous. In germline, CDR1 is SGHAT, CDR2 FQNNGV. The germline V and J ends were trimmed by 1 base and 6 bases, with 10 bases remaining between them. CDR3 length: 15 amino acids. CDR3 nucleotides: TGTGCCAGCAGCTTAGGGTCCGTCCGTAATTCACCCCTCCACTTT. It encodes CASSLGSVRNSPLHF.

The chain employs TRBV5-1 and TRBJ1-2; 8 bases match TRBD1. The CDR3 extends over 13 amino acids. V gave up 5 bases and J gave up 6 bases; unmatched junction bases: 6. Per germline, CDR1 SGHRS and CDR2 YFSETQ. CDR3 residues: CASRYGTGNGYTF. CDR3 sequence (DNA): TGCGCCAGCAGATATGGGACAGGAAATGGCTACACCTTC.

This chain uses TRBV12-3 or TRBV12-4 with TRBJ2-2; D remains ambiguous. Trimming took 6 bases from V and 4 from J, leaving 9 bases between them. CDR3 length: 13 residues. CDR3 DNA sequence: TGTGCCAGCAGCCTTCAGACCACCGGGGAGCTGTTTTTT. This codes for CASSLQTTGELFF.

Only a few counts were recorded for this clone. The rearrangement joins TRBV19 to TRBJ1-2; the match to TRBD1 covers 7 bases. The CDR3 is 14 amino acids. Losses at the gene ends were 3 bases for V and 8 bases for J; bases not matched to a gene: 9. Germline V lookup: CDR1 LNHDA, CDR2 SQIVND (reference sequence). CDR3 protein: CASSMQPGGFGYTF. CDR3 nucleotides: TGTGCCAGTAGTATGCAACCAGGGGGTTTCGGCTACACCTTC.

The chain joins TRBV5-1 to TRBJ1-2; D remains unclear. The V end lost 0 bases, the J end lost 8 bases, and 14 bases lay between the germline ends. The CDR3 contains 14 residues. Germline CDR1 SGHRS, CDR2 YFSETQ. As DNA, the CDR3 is TGCGCCAGCAGCTTGGATTTCGGGGAATTGGGCTACACCTTC. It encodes CASSLDFGELGYTF. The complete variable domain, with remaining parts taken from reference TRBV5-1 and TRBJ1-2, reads KAGVTQTPRYLIKTRGQQVTLSCSPISGHRSVSWYQQTPGQGLQFLFEYFSETQRNKGNFPGRFSGRQFSNSRSEMNVSTLELGDSALYLCASSLDFGELGYTFGSGTRLTVV.

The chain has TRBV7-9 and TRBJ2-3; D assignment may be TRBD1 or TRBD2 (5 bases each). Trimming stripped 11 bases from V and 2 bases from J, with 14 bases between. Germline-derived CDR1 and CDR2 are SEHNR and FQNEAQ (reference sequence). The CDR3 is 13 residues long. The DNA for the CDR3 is TGTGCCGCAACCCCAGGGACCACAGATACGCAGTATTTT. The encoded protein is CAATPGTTDTQYF.

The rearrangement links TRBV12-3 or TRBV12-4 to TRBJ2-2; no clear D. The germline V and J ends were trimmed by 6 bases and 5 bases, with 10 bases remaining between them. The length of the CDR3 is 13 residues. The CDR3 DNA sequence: TGTGCCAGCAGCCCGGACCAAACCGGGGAGCTGTTTTTT. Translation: CASSPDQTGELFF.

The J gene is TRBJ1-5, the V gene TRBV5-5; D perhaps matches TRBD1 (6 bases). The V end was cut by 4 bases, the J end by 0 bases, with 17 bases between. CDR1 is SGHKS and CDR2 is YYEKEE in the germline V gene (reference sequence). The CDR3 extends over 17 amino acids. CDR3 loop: CASSREGVSGSNQPQHF. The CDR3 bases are TGTGCCAGCAGCCGCGAGGGGGTATCGGGTAGCAATCAGCCCCAGCATTTT.

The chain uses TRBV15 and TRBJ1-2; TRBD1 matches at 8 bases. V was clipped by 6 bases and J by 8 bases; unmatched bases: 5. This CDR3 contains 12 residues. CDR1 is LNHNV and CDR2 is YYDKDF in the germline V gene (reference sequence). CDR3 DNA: TGTGCCACCAGGCAGGGGGCGAGGGGCTACACCTTC. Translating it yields CATRQGARGYTF.

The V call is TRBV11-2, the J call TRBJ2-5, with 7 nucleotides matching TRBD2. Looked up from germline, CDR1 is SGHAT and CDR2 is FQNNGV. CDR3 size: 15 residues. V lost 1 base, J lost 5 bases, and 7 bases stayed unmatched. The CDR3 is CASSLAGGGMETQYF. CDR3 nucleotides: TGTGCCAGCAGCTTAGCGGGGGGAGGTATGGAGACCCAGTACTTC.

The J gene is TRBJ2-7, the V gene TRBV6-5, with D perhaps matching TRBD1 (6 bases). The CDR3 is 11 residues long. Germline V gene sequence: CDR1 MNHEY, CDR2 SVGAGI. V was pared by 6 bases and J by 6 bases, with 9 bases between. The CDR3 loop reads CASRDRSEQYF. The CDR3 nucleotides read TGTGCCAGCAGGGACAGAAGCGAGCAGTACTTC.

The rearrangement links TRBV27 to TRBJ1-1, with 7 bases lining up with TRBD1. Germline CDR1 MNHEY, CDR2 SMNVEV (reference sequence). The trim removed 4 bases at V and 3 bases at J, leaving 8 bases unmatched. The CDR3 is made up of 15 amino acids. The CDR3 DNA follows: TGTGCCAGCAGTTCGACAGGGTGGAGGGACACTGAAGCTTTCTTT. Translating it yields CASSSTGWRDTEAFF.

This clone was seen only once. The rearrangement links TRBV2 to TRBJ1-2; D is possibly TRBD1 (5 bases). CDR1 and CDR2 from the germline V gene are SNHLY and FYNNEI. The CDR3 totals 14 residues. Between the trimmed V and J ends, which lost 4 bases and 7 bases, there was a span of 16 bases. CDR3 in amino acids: CASSVSGVTGGYTF. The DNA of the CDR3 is TGTGCCAGCAGTGTTTCGGGTGTCACAGGTGGCTACACCTTC.

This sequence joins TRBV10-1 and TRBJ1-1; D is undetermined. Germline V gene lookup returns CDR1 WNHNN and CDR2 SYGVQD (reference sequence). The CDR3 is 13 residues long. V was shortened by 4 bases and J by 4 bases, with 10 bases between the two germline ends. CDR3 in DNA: TGCGCCAGCAGTGCCCGCAGAAGCACTGAAGCTTTCTTT. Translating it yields CASSARRSTEAFF.